A single sample is the source of the 7 T cell receptor beta chains below, sequenced in a study of blood T cell repertoires in COVID-19. TCRdb keeps only in-frame clones here, not all; method: immunoSEQ multiplex PCR. The profile covers 300,000 to 350,000 clones, with over 75% appearing a single time and 2.2% taken by the ten largest. The sequenced sample was PBMCs or T cells enriched from blood (not recorded which). All receptors come from a man younger than 40 who had recovered from COVID-19.

This clone was observed a few times. V is TRBV9 and J is TRBJ2-2; D remains unclear. The CDR3 totals 9 residues. The germline gives CDR1 SGDLS, CDR2 YYNGEE. V dropped 6 bases and J dropped 8 bases, with 2 bases sitting between them. CDR3 sequence (DNA): TGTGCCAGCACGGGGGAGCTGTTTTTT. Protein product: CASTGELFF.

The chain is built from TRBV7-2 and TRBJ2-1, with 11 positions matching TRBD2. After removal of 6 bases from V and 8 bases from J, the junction contained 6 bases not matched to a gene. Germline CDR1 is SGHTA and CDR2 is FQGNSA. The CDR3 extends over 14 amino acids. In nucleotides, the CDR3 is TGTGCCAGCAGGGGGACTAGCGGCCCCTATGAGCAGTTCTTC. This codes for CASRGTSGPYEQFF.

The gene calls are TRBV19 and TRBJ1-1; TRBD1 matches 11 bases. V dropped 5 bases and J dropped 2; count of bases not matched to a gene: 4. The CDR3 runs 15 residues. Germline V lookup: CDR1 LNHDA, CDR2 SQIVND (reference sequence). CDR3 DNA sequence: TGTGCCAGTAGTGGAGGACAGGGGGCCAACACTGAAGCTTTCTTT. Its protein product is CASSGGQGANTEAFF.

V usage is TRBV5-1 and J usage is TRBJ2-2; D not certain. The CDR3 runs 15 residues. Germline V gene lookup returns CDR1 SGHRS and CDR2 YFSETQ. Trimming removed 2 bases from V and 0 bases from J, with 8 bases in between. CDR3 region: CASSFTTSNTGELFF. The CDR3 DNA reads as TGCGCCAGCAGCTTTACCACTTCGAACACCGGGGAGCTGTTTTTT.

The chain recombines TRBV6-1 with TRBJ1-6; no reliable D call. This CDR3 has 15 amino acids. Trimming took off 2 bases at V and 6 bases at J, with 11 bases between the two ends. CDR1 MNHNS and CDR2 SASEGT come from the germline V gene. CDR3 region: CASSENPRGNSPLHF. The CDR3, as DNA: TGTGCCAGCAGTGAAAATCCGCGGGGTAATTCACCCCTCCACTTT.

The chain combines TRBV2 with TRBJ1-1; D not certain. There are 14 residues in the CDR3. V lost 0 bases to trimming and J lost 4 bases, with 9 bases between them. CDR1 and CDR2 (germline): SNHLY, FYNNEI. The CDR3 sequence: CASSEASGITEAFF. In DNA, the CDR3 is TGTGCCAGCAGTGAAGCTAGCGGGATCACTGAAGCTTTCTTT.

This chain links TRBV11-1 with TRBJ2-2; 9 bases match TRBD1. V lost 3 bases to trimming and J lost 8 bases; unmatched junction nucleotides: 4. Germline lookup yields CDR1 SGHAT and CDR2 FQDESV (reference sequence). The CDR3 has 14 amino acids. CDR3 region: CASSFTGGRGELFF. The DNA for the CDR3 is TGTGCCAGCAGCTTTACAGGGGGCAGGGGGGAGCTGTTTTTT. The variable domain in full, with the rest retrieved from reference TRBV11-1 and TRBJ2-2, is EAEVAQSPRYKITEKSQAVAFWCDPISGHATLYWYRQILGQGPELLVQFQDESVVDDSQLPKDRFSAERLKGVDSTLKIQPAELGDSAMYLCASSFTGGRGELFFGEGSRLTVL.